These 26 T cell receptor beta chains share one sample of origin, sequenced in a study of cytomegalovirus exposure and HLA in healthy donors. Amplification used 60 Vbeta primers and 13 Jbeta primers. The repertoire was sequenced with immunoSEQ multiplex PCR; TCRdb's copy has only in-frame clones and lacks some. This table holds some 200,000 clones, 70% to 80% found once. The sequencing sample was made of PBMCs. All receptors come from a girl between 5 and 17 years old in good health and CMV-seropositive.

This rearrangement joins TRBV9 to TRBJ2-1; no clear D. V was pared by 0 bases and J by 4 bases, with 14 bases between. Germline loops: CDR1 SGDLS, CDR2 YYNGEE. The CDR3 sequence is 16 residues long. The CDR3 loop is CASSVAPGRPYNEQFF. CDR3 DNA: TGTGCCAGCAGCGTAGCTCCAGGCCGCCCTTACAATGAGCAGTTCTTC.

The rearrangement links TRBV7-9 to TRBJ1-1; TRBD1 is a possible D gene (6 bases). The ends were cut back, 1 base at V and 1 base at J, with 16 bases in the middle. Germline assignment: CDR1 SEHNR and CDR2 FQNEAQ (reference sequence). This CDR3 is 17 amino acids long. The CDR3 spells CASSLVQGVSRNTEAFF. Written as DNA, the CDR3 is TGTGCCAGCAGCTTAGTACAGGGAGTAAGTCGGAACACTGAAGCTTTCTTT.

The V call is TRBV11-2, the J call TRBJ1-1; TRBD1 aligns across 10 bases. V lost 3 bases and J lost 6; bases outside the gene matches: 4. Germline CDR1 and CDR2: SGHAT and FQNNGV. This CDR3 region has 14 residues. CDR3 region: CASSLGQGYPEAFF. The CDR3 DNA reads as TGTGCCAGCAGCTTGGGACAGGGGTATCCTGAAGCTTTCTTT. Using reference TRBV11-2 and TRBJ1-1 for the parts outside the CDR3, the full variable domain is EAGVAQSPRYKIIEKRQSVAFWCNPISGHATLYWYQQILGQGPKLLIQFQNNGVVDDSQLPKDRFSAERLKGVDSTLKIQPAKLEDSAVYLCASSLGQGYPEAFFGQGTRLTVV.

V is TRBV5-5 and J is TRBJ1-6; 7 nucleotides agree with TRBD1. The CDR3 has 14 residues. The trim removed 3 bases at V and 7 bases at J, leaving 4 bases unmatched. In germline, CDR1 is SGHKS, CDR2 YYEKEE (reference sequence). In DNA, the CDR3 is TGTGCCAGCAGCTCCGGGACAGTGAATTCACCCCTCCACTTT. Protein product: CASSSGTVNSPLHF. Variable domain in full (rest from reference TRBV5-5 and TRBJ1-6): DAGVTQSPTHLIKTRGQQVTLRCSPISGHKSVSWYQQVLGQGPQFIFQYYEKEERGRGNFPDRFSARQFPNYSSELNVNALLLGDSALYLCASSSGTVNSPLHFGNGTRLTVT.

J is TRBJ2-1 and V is TRBV5-8, with D unclear. CDR3 length equals 13 residues. Germline V CDR1 and CDR2: SGHTS, YDEGEE. V was clipped by 4 bases and J by 4 bases, with 9 bases between them. For the CDR3, the DNA is TGTGCCAGCAGCCCCCTAGGATACAATGAGCAGTTCTTC. Translated, it gives CASSPLGYNEQFF.

The CDR3, as DNA: TGTGCCAGCAGTTACCGGGACACAACCTACGAGCAGTACTTC. Translated: CASSYRDTTYEQYF. This chain joins TRBV6-5 and TRBJ2-7, with D possibly being TRBD1 (6 bases). V gave up 2 bases and J gave up 2 bases, with 10 bases separating them. This CDR3 contains 14 residues. Germline V gives CDR1 MNHEY, CDR2 SVGAGI.

The chain carries TRBV29-1 and TRBJ1-2; tentative D call: TRBD1 (5 bases). CDR3 length: 13 amino acids. V was pared by 4 bases and J by 8 bases, with 17 bases between. The germline V gene has CDR1 SQVTM and CDR2 ANQGSEA. The CDR3 loop reads CSVVGTGGIGYTF. DNA for the CDR3: TGCAGCGTTGTGGGGACCGGGGGGATAGGCTACACCTTC.

The J gene is TRBJ2-7, the V gene TRBV5-1; 11 positions match TRBD1. CDR1 is SGHRS and CDR2 is YFSETQ in the germline V gene. The CDR3 totals 14 residues. V lost 9 bases and J lost 6; bases outside the gene matches: 11. CDR3 loop: CATRPTGTGGEQYF. The CDR3 DNA is TGCGCCACCCGGCCCACCGGGACAGGGGGCGAGCAGTACTTC.

The rearrangement links TRBV5-6 to TRBJ1-1; weak D call: TRBD1 (6 bases). The CDR3 runs to 14 residues. In germline, CDR1 is SGHDT, CDR2 YYEEEE. The ends were cut back, 3 bases at V and 6 bases at J, with 15 bases in the middle. DNA for the CDR3: TGTGCCAGCAGCTGGGGGGGGCGGGTATCTGAAGCTTTCTTT. This gives the protein CASSWGGRVSEAFF.

This sequence joins TRBV7-6 and TRBJ1-4; D is possibly TRBD1 (5 bases). This CDR3 comprises 16 residues. V was trimmed by 5 bases and J by 0 bases, leaving 13 bases between them. CDR1 and CDR2 from the germline V gene are SGHVS and FNYEAQ. CDR3 sequence: CASSVAGPATNEKLFF. For the CDR3, the DNA is TGTGCCAGCAGCGTCGCAGGGCCAGCAACTAATGAAAAACTGTTTTTT.

The chain combines TRBV7-2 with TRBJ2-5; perhaps TRBD2 as D (5 bases). Germline CDR1 SGHTA, CDR2 FQGNSA. CDR3 length: 13 residues. The V gene lost 1 base and the J gene lost 5 bases, with 8 bases spanning the gap. CDR3 DNA sequence: TGTGCCAGCAGCTTAGGTAGGAGGGAGACCCAGTACTTC. This translates into CASSLGRRETQYF. Drawing the rest from reference TRBV7-2 and TRBJ2-5, the complete variable domain is GAGVSQSPSNKVTEKGKDVELRCDPISGHTALYWYRQSLGQGLEFLIYFQGNSAPDKSGLPSDRFSAERTGGSVSTLTIQRTQQEDSAVYLCASSLGRRETQYFGPGTRLLVL.

The chain uses TRBV11-2 and TRBJ2-7; the D is unclear. CDR1 is SGHAT and CDR2 is FQNNGV in the germline V gene. Trimming removed 1 base at V and 3 bases at J, with 13 bases between. The CDR3 consists of 15 residues. The CDR3 DNA reads as TGTGCCAGCAGCTTAGCAGACATCCTAAGCTACGAGCAGTACTTC. It is translated as CASSLADILSYEQYF.

There are a few counts of this clone. The rearrangement links TRBV10-1 to TRBJ2-3, with 10 bases that match TRBD2. Germline V gives CDR1 WNHNN, CDR2 SYGVQD (reference sequence). V dropped 0 bases and J dropped 3; count of bases not matched to a gene: 6. The CDR3 is 17 residues long. The CDR3 reads CASSESPSGGGTDTQYF. CDR3 DNA: TGCGCCAGCAGTGAGTCGCCTAGCGGGGGAGGTACAGATACGCAGTATTTT.

The chain couples TRBV9 to TRBJ2-5; 10 nucleotides line up with TRBD2. CDR1 is SGDLS, CDR2 YYNGEE, per germline. The junction had 7 bases not matched to a gene; V was cut back by 4 bases and J by 1 base. The CDR3 is 16 residues long. The CDR3 is CASSPISGGLQETQYF. The CDR3 coding sequence is TGTGCCAGCAGCCCCATTAGCGGGGGGCTCCAAGAGACCCAGTACTTC. The full variable domain, completed using reference TRBV9 and TRBJ2-5, is DSGVTQTPKHLITATGQRVTLRCSPRSGDLSVYWYQQSLDQGLQFLIQYYNGEERAKGNILERFSAQQFPDLHSELNLSSLELGDSALYFCASSPISGGLQETQYFGPGTRLLVL.

This clone came up a few times. The chain links TRBV11-3 to TRBJ1-5, with D perhaps matching TRBD1 (5 bases). The CDR3 spans 13 residues. V lost 4 bases and J 4 bases, leaving 8 bases between the germline ends. CDR1 is SGHNT, CDR2 YENEEA, per germline. This chain's CDR3 is CASSSNRNQPQHF. The CDR3 DNA reads TGTGCCAGCAGCTCCAACAGGAATCAGCCCCAGCATTTT.

This chain connects TRBV9 to TRBJ2-1; no firm D call. This CDR3 comprises 15 residues. Germline V gene data show CDR1 as SGDLS and CDR2 as YYNGEE. Between the trimmed V and J ends, which lost 0 bases and 0 bases, there was a span of 7 bases. DNA of the CDR3: TGTGCCAGCAGCGTAGACCCGGGCTCCTACAATGAGCAGTTCTTC. Amino acids: CASSVDPGSYNEQFF.

Only a few counts were recorded for this clone. The rearrangement links TRBV20-1 to TRBJ2-7; maybe TRBD2 (5 bases). The ends were cut back, 0 bases at V and 10 bases at J, with 7 bases in the middle. Germline CDR1 reads DFQATT; CDR2 reads SNEGSKA (reference sequence). This CDR3 contains 10 residues. DNA for the CDR3: TGCAGTGCTAGAGACGGGATTCAGTACTTC. Translated, it gives CSARDGIQYF.

This clone came up once. DNA for the CDR3: TGTGCCATCAAGGAGACTTTCCTAAGCTACGAGCAGTACTTC. This sequence encodes CAIKETFLSYEQYF. V and J are TRBV10-3 and TRBJ2-7; D not certain. This CDR3 is built from 14 residues. The V end was cut by 7 bases, the J end by 3 bases, with 16 bases between. From germline, CDR1 is ENHRY and CDR2 SYGVKD.

The CDR3 spells CASSSGTLNTGELFF. The DNA for the CDR3 is TGTGCCAGCAGTAGCGGGACTCTAAACACCGGGGAGCTGTTTTTT. This chain uses TRBV6-4 with TRBJ2-2, with 7 bases that match TRBD2. V lost 5 bases and J lost 2; bases outside the gene matches: 5. CDR1 is MRHNA and CDR2 is SNTAGT in the germline V gene. CDR3 length: 15 residues.

The table lists this clone with many counts. The chain couples TRBV25-1 to TRBJ1-2; TRBD1 matches 7 bases. The CDR3 spans 13 residues. Germline loops: CDR1 MGHDK, CDR2 SYGVNS. The J segment lost 7 bases and the V segment lost 3 bases, leaving 5 bases of the junction unmatched. The CDR3 DNA reads TGTGCCAGCAGTGATTACAACAGGGGTGGCTACACCTTC. This codes for CASSDYNRGGYTF.

DNA of the CDR3: TGTGCCAGTAGTATAGATCTATTGAGACACGTAGAAGGCTACACCTTC. Translated: CASSIDLLRHVEGYTF. The chain employs TRBV19 and TRBJ1-2; D call uncertain. Germline CDR1 and CDR2: LNHDA and SQIVND (reference sequence). This CDR3 comprises 16 residues. V was clipped by 0 bases and J by 8 bases, with 19 bases between them.

This chain uses TRBV19 with TRBJ1-5; weak D call: TRBD1 (5 bases). CDR1 is LNHDA, CDR2 SQIVND, per germline (reference sequence). The V gene lost 6 bases and the J gene lost 7 bases, with 16 bases spanning the gap. CDR3 size: 14 residues. The CDR3 protein is CASSLGRERQPQHF. The CDR3 nucleotides read TGTGCCAGTAGCCTGGGCAGGGAACGCCAGCCCCAGCATTTT.

The chain recombines TRBV6-1 with TRBJ1-2; D is unresolved. Germline V CDR1 and CDR2: MNHNS, SASEGT. CDR3 length equals 13 residues. Trimming took 4 bases from V and 5 from J, leaving 11 bases between them. The CDR3 coding sequence is TGTGCCAGCAGTGGAGGGAATCGGTATGGCTACACCTTC. Its translation: CASSGGNRYGYTF.

This chain connects TRBV19 to TRBJ2-4; TRBD2 might be the D (6 bases). The V gene lost 0 bases and the J gene lost 8 bases, with 17 bases spanning the gap. This CDR3 is 16 amino acids long. Germline V CDR1 and CDR2: LNHDA, SQIVND (reference sequence). The CDR3 loop is CASSIDPGAGNDIQYF. CDR3 in DNA: TGTGCCAGTAGTATAGACCCCGGGGCGGGGAACGACATTCAGTACTTC.

The V call is TRBV10-3, the J call TRBJ1-2; D possibly corresponds to TRBD1 (6 bases). CDR1 and CDR2 (germline): ENHRY, SYGVKD. CDR3 size: 14 residues. V dropped 3 bases and J dropped 6 bases, with 14 bases sitting between them. CDR3 sequence reads: CAISESGQPNGYTF. The DNA for the CDR3 is TGTGCCATCAGTGAAAGTGGACAGCCCAATGGCTACACCTTC.

The V call is TRBV25-1, the J call TRBJ1-2; TRBD1 matches 8 bases. The CDR3 length is 13 residues. CDR1 is MGHDK, CDR2 SYGVNS, per germline. Trimming at V came to 3 bases and at J to 6 bases, leaving 3 bases not matched to a gene. The CDR3 protein is CASSDLTGDGYTF. CDR3 nucleotides: TGTGCCAGCAGTGATTTGACAGGGGATGGCTACACCTTC.